The clone carrying this TCR beta chain appeared a single time. Its specificity is not known. The data are from a study of T cell responses to AZD1222 COVID-19 vaccine. Study results and limitations: The repertoires were collected only after the peak T cell response. Donors were chiefly white British, with a greater number of females, and clonal diversity was perhaps underestimated.

Libraries were prepared by immunoSEQ multiplex PCR; TCRdb keeps only in-frame clonotypes and omits some of them. The sample contains about 120,000 clones, around 90% of which appear only once. Germline-derived CDR1 and CDR2 are MDHEN and SYDVKM. This CDR3 has 12 amino acids. Trimming shortened V by 6 bases and J by 0 bases, and 6 bases separated the two germline ends. This sequence was found in an adult in good health. V gene TRBV28 combines with J gene TRBJ2-7; D call uncertain. This specimen was peripheral blood, taken on day 0 of AZD1222 vaccination. The CDR3 spells CASRVGSYEQYF. For the CDR3, the DNA is TGTGCCAGCAGGGTCGGCTCCTACGAGCAGTACTTC.